The clone carrying this T cell receptor (beta chain) was counted once. Its antigen remains unidentified. Genomic DNA provided the template from which TCR beta VDJ and CDR3 profiles were obtained. Using its own MiXCR run on the reads, TCRdb lists one record per CDR3 protein. The sample includes some 290,000 distinct CDR3 sequences, approximately 56% of them seen just once. The data derive from a study of CD8+CD57+ T cells in acquired aplastic anemia. Study-level points and caveats: Nearly 30 CD8+ CDR3 sequences were shared between patients and controls.

The sample comprised sorted CD4+, CD8+, or CD8+CD57+ T cells (not recorded which) from PBMCs. This TCR was sampled from a human donor with severe aplastic anemia or a healthy control (not recorded which).

CDR3 protein: CASSLEGFTRGYTF. CDR3 bases: TGTGCCAGCAGCTTAGAGGGGTTCACTCGAGGCTACACCTTC. The chain carries TRBV7-2 and TRBJ1-2; D may be TRBD1 (5 bases). The CDR3 runs 14 residues. V gave up 1 base and J gave up 8 bases, with 14 bases separating them. Germline CDR1 and CDR2: SGHTA and FQGNSA.